This T cell receptor beta chain was sequenced for a study of T cells in Graves' hyperthyroidism and ophthalmopathy. General observations from the study: Also found in blood were most expanded thyroid clonotypes above 0.001.

The CDR3 sequence is 14 residues long. CDR1 and CDR2 (germline): SGHAT, FQNNGV. Trimming left V 3 bases short and J 2 bases short, with 11 bases between. Hyperthyroidism, newly diagnosed and lasting under 2 months, affected patients aged 18 to 65. For this clonotype: No antigen is known for it.

Amplified TCR beta CDR3 regions derived from RNA transcripts. First-round RT-PCR of the TCR CDR3 relied on the HTBI primer set. TCRdb recomputed calls from the multiplex PCR reads with MiXCR, one row per CDR3 protein. The table shows hundreds of thousands of distinct CDR3 sequences, with 30% to 40% occurring only once. The rearrangement uses TRBV11-2 and TRBJ2-7; D remains unclear. Input material: blood. This receptor was identified in a woman between 35 and 50 years old with Graves' hyperthyroidism. The CDR3 nucleotides are TGTGCCAGCAGCTTCTACATGGAGACCTACGAGCAGTACTTC. Translating gives CASSFYMETYEQYF.